Following are 26 T cell receptor beta chains from one sample sequenced in a study of blood T cell repertoires in COVID-19. Sequencing used immunoSEQ multiplex PCR; TCRdb keeps in-frame clones, though not all of them. Seen here are roughly 200,000 clones, around nine tenths observed once, and the top ten hold around 1.5%. The sequencing input was peripheral blood. The receptors originated from a man aged 18-30 years with active or convalescent COVID-19.

This chain connects TRBV2 to TRBJ1-6; D not certain. This CDR3 spans 13 amino acids. V lost 7 bases and J lost 4, with 8 bases in between. The germline CDR1 and CDR2 sequences are SNHLY and FYNNEI. The CDR3 DNA sequence: TGTGCCAGCACCTCGGGATATAATTCACCCCTCCACTTT. Protein product: CASTSGYNSPLHF.

The J gene is TRBJ2-3, the V gene TRBV19; a possible D gene is TRBD2 (5 bases). In germline, CDR1 is LNHDA, CDR2 SQIVND (reference sequence). V lost 10 bases, J lost 0 bases, and 14 bases lay in between. This CDR3 region has 14 residues. The DNA of the CDR3 is TGTGCCACGCGAGCGGAGACTAGCACAGATACGCAGTATTTT. Its translation is CATRAETSTDTQYF. Variable domain in full (rest from reference TRBV19 and TRBJ2-3): DGGITQSPKYLFRKEGQNVTLSCEQNLNHDAMYWYRQDPGQGLRLIYYSQIVNDFQKGDIAEGYSVSREKKESFPLTVTSAQKNPTAFYLCATRAETSTDTQYFGPGTRLTVL.

The gene calls are TRBV4-3 and TRBJ2-7; 7 bases line up with TRBD1. Germline V gene data show CDR1 as LGHNA and CDR2 as YSLEER. The CDR3 has 16 amino acids. Losses at the gene ends were 0 bases for V and 3 bases for J; bases not matched to a gene: 8. In DNA, the CDR3 is TGCGCCAGCAGCCAAGATGTTCGCAGGGGGAACTACGAGCAGTACTTC. Translated: CASSQDVRRGNYEQYF.

The chain joins TRBV19 to TRBJ2-3; TRBD2 agrees at 12 bases. The length of the CDR3 is 14 residues. Germline CDR1 is LNHDA and CDR2 is SQIVND (reference sequence). J gave up 2 bases and V 10 bases, and 4 bases lay outside the gene matches. The CDR3 region is CATRTSGDTDTQYF. The CDR3 DNA reads TGTGCCACTAGGACTAGCGGGGACACAGATACGCAGTATTTT.

This sequence joins TRBV30 and TRBJ1-1; D is unclear. The CDR3 covers 14 residues. V gave up 3 bases and J gave up 3 bases, with 14 bases separating them. Germline CDR1 and CDR2: GTSNPN and SVGIG (reference sequence). As DNA, the CDR3 is TGTGCCTGGAGCTTCCCAGGCCCGTACACTGAAGCTTTCTTT. The encoded protein is CAWSFPGPYTEAFF.

V gene TRBV23-1 combines with J gene TRBJ1-6; D remains ambiguous. TRBV23-1 carries the ORF label, with uncertain function. This CDR3 is built from 16 residues. Between the trimmed V and J ends, which lost 0 bases and 10 bases, there was a span of 16 bases. This chain's CDR3 is CASSQSYVPQRSPLHF. The CDR3 DNA sequence: TGCGCCAGCAGTCAATCTTATGTCCCCCAGCGGTCACCCCTCCACTTT.

This clone was found a few times. The genes are TRBV2 and TRBJ2-5, with 12 bases lining up with TRBD2. Looked up from germline, CDR1 is SNHLY and CDR2 is FYNNEI. The junction had 14 bases not matched to a gene; V was cut back by 7 bases and J by 5 bases. CDR3 length: 17 residues. CDR3 sequence reads: CASTPPLAGGLSETQYF. The CDR3 nucleotides read TGTGCCAGCACCCCACCCCTAGCGGGAGGGCTTAGTGAGACCCAGTACTTC.

The J gene is TRBJ2-1, the V gene TRBV18, with D possibly TRBD1 on 7 matching bases. The CDR3 spans 17 residues. Germline-derived CDR1 and CDR2 are KGHSH and LQKENI. The germline V and J ends were trimmed by 3 bases and 6 bases, with 21 bases remaining between them. This CDR3 reads CASSPSPPGGSSNEQFF. For the CDR3, the DNA is TGTGCCAGCTCACCCTCCCCACCAGGGGGGTCAAGCAATGAGCAGTTCTTC.

This clone was seen a single time. The chain links TRBV12-3 or TRBV12-4 to TRBJ1-1; the D is unclear. V dropped 6 bases and J dropped 7 bases, with 15 bases sitting between them. CDR3 length: 13 amino acids. CDR3 residues: CASRGEGASEAFF. Written as DNA, the CDR3 is TGTGCCAGCAGGGGCGAGGGCGCGAGTGAAGCTTTCTTT.

This rearrangement joins TRBV6-5 to TRBJ2-7; weak D call: TRBD1 (5 bases). With 5 bases removed from V and 6 bases from J, the gap between germline ends came to 17 bases. The length of the CDR3 is 14 residues. In germline, CDR1 is MNHEY, CDR2 SVGAGI. This chain's CDR3 is CASSRGGRPPEQYF. CDR3 nucleotide sequence: TGTGCCAGCAGTAGGGGTGGCCGTCCCCCCGAGCAGTACTTC.

This clone was counted a few times. V gene TRBV6-6 combines with J gene TRBJ2-7, with no clear D. V gave up 6 bases and J gave up 2 bases, with 20 bases separating them. This CDR3 spans 16 amino acids. Germline CDR1 and CDR2: MNHNY and SVGAGI (reference sequence). The CDR3 spells CASRLSMAVPPYEQYF. DNA of the CDR3: TGTGCCAGCAGACTCAGCATGGCGGTCCCTCCCTACGAGCAGTACTTC.

The CDR3 nucleotides read TGCAGCGTCGCCGGGACAGCGAACACCGGGGAGCTGTTTTTT. Translated, it gives CSVAGTANTGELFF. This sequence joins TRBV29-1 and TRBJ2-2; 7 bases map to TRBD1. Germline loops: CDR1 SQVTM, CDR2 ANQGSEA. Unmatched junction bases numbered 4, after V lost 6 bases and J lost 0 bases. This CDR3 is 14 amino acids long.

The chain is built from TRBV14 and TRBJ2-3; weak D call: TRBD1 (5 bases). The CDR3 is 15 amino acids. Germline CDR1 SGHDN, CDR2 FVKESK. Trimming stripped 2 bases from V and 2 bases from J, with 11 bases between. The CDR3 nucleotides are TGTGCCAGCAGCCAACCAGCAGGGAACACAGATACGCAGTATTTT. Its translation is CASSQPAGNTDTQYF.

This chain links TRBV2 with TRBJ1-3; D unclear. V was pared by 7 bases and J by 8 bases, with 12 bases between. Germline V gene sequence: CDR1 SNHLY, CDR2 FYNNEI. This CDR3 has 12 residues. Here the CDR3 reads CASISGVDTIYF. The CDR3 coding sequence is TGTGCCAGCATATCCGGGGTGGACACCATATATTTT.

The J gene is TRBJ1-2, the V gene TRBV6-5; tentative D call: TRBD1 (5 bases). This CDR3 has 16 amino acids. The V and J ends lost 0 bases and 5 bases respectively, with 16 bases between them. Germline lookup yields CDR1 MNHEY and CDR2 SVGAGI. The CDR3 DNA follows: TGTGCCAGCAGTTACTCGACATCAGGGCAGGTTTATGGCTACACCTTC. Translating it yields CASSYSTSGQVYGYTF.

The chain is built from TRBV29-1 and TRBJ1-1; 7 bases are a match to TRBD1. Germline CDR1 SQVTM, CDR2 ANQGSEA. The CDR3 runs 15 residues. The V gene end was trimmed by 3 bases and the J gene end by 1 base; junction bases not matched to a gene: 8. Here the CDR3 reads CSVEGGQSRNTEAFF. The CDR3 DNA follows: TGCAGCGTTGAGGGGGGACAGTCGAGGAACACTGAAGCTTTCTTT.

The V and J genes are TRBV4-1 and TRBJ2-1; possible D gene TRBD1, 6 bases. Germline CDR1 is MGHRA and CDR2 is YSYEKL. The germline V and J ends were trimmed by 4 bases and 10 bases, with 17 bases remaining between them. The CDR3 length is 14 residues. The CDR3 sequence: CASSRTSDRSEQFF. CDR3 coding DNA: TGCGCCAGCAGCCGAACCTCCGACAGGTCGGAGCAGTTCTTC.

The chain employs TRBV5-5 and TRBJ1-3; D not certain. Germline V lookup: CDR1 SGHKS, CDR2 YYEKEE (reference sequence). The length of the CDR3 is 14 residues. V was shortened by 0 bases and J by 2 bases, with 6 bases between the two germline ends. DNA for the CDR3: TGTGCCAGCAGCTTGGGGAGGGCTGGAAACACCATATATTTT. Translation: CASSLGRAGNTIYF.

The chain recombines TRBV4-1 with TRBJ2-7, with D perhaps matching TRBD1 (6 bases). V gave up 0 bases and J gave up 3 bases, with 12 bases separating them. Germline CDR1 and CDR2: MGHRA and YSYEKL. The length of the CDR3 is 15 residues. CDR3 protein: CASSQDYRVVYEQYF. The CDR3 nucleotides are TGCGCCAGCAGCCAAGATTACAGGGTAGTCTACGAGCAGTACTTC.

The rearrangement links TRBV18 to TRBJ2-3, with TRBD2 identical over 9 bases. This CDR3 is 17 amino acids long. Germline CDR1 is KGHSH and CDR2 is LQKENI. Trimming took 3 bases from V and 1 from J; bases not matched to a gene: 8. CDR3 nucleotides: TGTGCCAGCTCACCCTCTTTAGCGGGAGTACGCACAGATACGCAGTATTTT. It yields the protein CASSPSLAGVRTDTQYF. The variable domain in full, with the rest retrieved from reference TRBV18 and TRBJ2-3, is NAGVMQNPRHLVRRRGQEARLRCSPMKGHSHVYWYRQLPEEGLKFMVYLQKENIIDESGMPKERFSAEFPKEGPSILRIQQVVRGDSAAYFCASSPSLAGVRTDTQYFGPGTRLTVL.

The gene calls are TRBV19 and TRBJ2-3, with 14 positions matching TRBD2. The CDR3 is made up of 15 amino acids. CDR1 LNHDA and CDR2 SQIVND come from the germline V gene (reference sequence). J lost 8 bases, V lost 6 bases, and 7 bases had no gene match. In DNA, the CDR3 is TGTGCCAGTAGCTCCGGGACTAGCGGGGGAGGTACGCAGTATTTT. It is translated as CASSSGTSGGGTQYF.

The V gene is TRBV7-8, the J gene TRBJ2-7; 8 bases fit TRBD1. This CDR3 has 14 residues. Germline CDR1 and CDR2: SGHVS and FQNEAQ. J was trimmed by 3 bases and V by 5 bases; bases with no gene match: 6. The CDR3 DNA sequence: TGTGCCAGCAGCCGACAGGGGCCGAACTACGAGCAGTACTTC. It codes for CASSRQGPNYEQYF.

The rearrangement links TRBV3-1 (or the pseudogene TRBV3-2) to TRBJ1-2; a possible D gene is TRBD1 (6 bases). Trimming shortened V by 4 bases and J by 2 bases, and 20 bases separated the two germline ends. This CDR3 spans 17 amino acids. Germline V gives CDR1 LGHDT, CDR2 YNNKEL (reference sequence). DNA for the CDR3: TGTGCCAGCAGCCGAGCTACACCAGGGGAAATCAACTATGGCTACACCTTC. Its protein product is CASSRATPGEINYGYTF.

The genes are TRBV18 and TRBJ1-6, with D possibly matching TRBD1 (5 bases). The germline CDR1 and CDR2 sequences are KGHSH and LQKENI. Trimming took off 2 bases at V and 0 bases at J, with 11 bases between the two ends. The CDR3 is made up of 17 amino acids. The CDR3 protein is CASSPMGPSSYNSPLHF. For the CDR3, the DNA is TGTGCCAGCTCACCAATGGGGCCGAGCTCCTATAATTCACCCCTCCACTTT.

The rearrangement uses TRBV5-5 and TRBJ1-5; D perhaps matches TRBD1 (6 bases). V was cut by 4 bases and J by 3 bases, with 14 bases left in between. Looked up from germline, CDR1 is SGHKS and CDR2 is YYEKEE (reference sequence). The CDR3 contains 15 residues. CDR3 protein: CASSETGEANQPQHF. The CDR3 nucleotides are TGTGCCAGCAGCGAGACAGGAGAGGCCAATCAGCCCCAGCATTTT.

Note on this clone: Other DNA sequences from this sample encode an identical CDR3 as well. The V and J genes are TRBV18 and TRBJ1-1; TRBD1 aligns across 8 bases. The germline gives CDR1 KGHSH, CDR2 LQKENI. The ends lost 3 bases at V and 3 bases at J; junction bases unmatched: 3. The CDR3 spans 14 residues. CDR3 region: CASSPGTGDTEAFF. CDR3 DNA sequence: TGTGCCAGCTCACCCGGGACAGGAGACACTGAAGCTTTCTTT.